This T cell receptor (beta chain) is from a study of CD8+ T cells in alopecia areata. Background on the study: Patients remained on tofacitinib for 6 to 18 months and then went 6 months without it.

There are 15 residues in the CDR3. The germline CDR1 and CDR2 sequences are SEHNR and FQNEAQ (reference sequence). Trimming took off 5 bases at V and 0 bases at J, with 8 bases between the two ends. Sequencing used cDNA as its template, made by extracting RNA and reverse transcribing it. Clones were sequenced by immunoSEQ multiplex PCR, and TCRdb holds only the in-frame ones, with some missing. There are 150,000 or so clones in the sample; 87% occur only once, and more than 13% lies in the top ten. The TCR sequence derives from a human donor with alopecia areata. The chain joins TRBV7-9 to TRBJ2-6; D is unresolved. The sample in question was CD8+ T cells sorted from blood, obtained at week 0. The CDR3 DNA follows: TGTGCCAGCAGCGCCCCGGACTCTGGGGCCAACGTCCTGACTTTC. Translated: CASSAPDSGANVLTF.